This record concerns one T cell receptor beta chain sequence. This clone was counted only a few times. This receptor's antigen is unknown. No much larger clone is present one base from it, and per-base qualities are unavailable. The immunoSEQ Assay, a bias-controlled multiplex PCR, was used to amplify TCRbeta CDR3 regions from genomic DNA. The study's own analysis went as follows. Within the assay, amplification of reference gene primers was used to estimate how many nucleated cells each sample contained. To quantify the absolute abundance of each unique TCRbeta CDR3 rearrangement, sequence reads were collapsed and filtered. For each sample, productive Simpson clonality was calculated by taking the square root of Simpson's diversity index across productive rearrangements. Here the immuneACCESS table is served through TCRdb, limited to in-frame sequences with V and J called. Missing clones are a known gap in these copies; in checked studies unresolved V genes cover under half, and the rest lacks a known reason. Clone size and V and J calls were adopted from that table, with D and trimming inferred from the DNA. The sample data list just under 150,000 clones, and roughly 82% of these were observed just once. 4.5% to 6% of the sample is taken by the ten largest.

This sample was taken from a study of blood T cell repertoires in COVID-19 (dated by TCRdb to between 2020 and 2021). Study-level background: The collaborator samples originated in the United States, Italy and Spain and spanned the acute and convalescent phases of COVID-19. HLA class I and class II types, where available, came from metadata supplied by the sample provider rather than from assay-based typing. Deeply sampled blood TCRbeta repertoires from subjects exposed to, actively infected with, or recovered from COVID-19 were included in the dataset. The prospective study material was composed of cDNA or gDNA derived from T cells, B-cell-depleted T cells, or PBMCs. The samples were drawn from the first 160 participants of the ongoing ImmuneRACE study and from roughly 1,300 subjects provided by 6 global collaborators. The repertoires were released in a freely available public database meant as a resource for research on the immune response to SARS-CoV-2. A de-identified subject ID, COVID-19 status, age in years and sex were almost always included in the sample metadata. The paper's findings and limits, for the study overall: Clinical and demographic metadata were provided uncurated, with the amount varying by source and participant.

Each collaborating institution followed its own protocols to collect whole blood in K2EDTA tubes. For TCRbeta analysis, collaborators shipped samples in one of three forms: frozen whole blood, isolated PBMCs, or DNA extracted from either of those sample types. At the junction V is shortened by 4 bases and J by 3 bases; bases outside the gene matches: 3. CDR1 and CDR2 (LGHDT, YNNKEL) derive from the germline V gene (reference sequence). From its cysteine to its phenylalanine, the CDR3 spans 14 amino acids. The CDR3 DNA has 42 bases and is translated from base 1. Sequencing was performed on peripheral blood. The source of this sequence is a human donor in a cohort sampled during active COVID-19. Rearrangement joined TRBV3-1 (or the pseudogene TRBV3-2) to TRBJ1-2, with 9 middle bases fitting TRBD1. The DNA sequence is TGTGCCAGCAGCCGGACAGGGGTGGACTATGGCTACACCTTC. The encoded protein is CASSRTGVDYGYTF.